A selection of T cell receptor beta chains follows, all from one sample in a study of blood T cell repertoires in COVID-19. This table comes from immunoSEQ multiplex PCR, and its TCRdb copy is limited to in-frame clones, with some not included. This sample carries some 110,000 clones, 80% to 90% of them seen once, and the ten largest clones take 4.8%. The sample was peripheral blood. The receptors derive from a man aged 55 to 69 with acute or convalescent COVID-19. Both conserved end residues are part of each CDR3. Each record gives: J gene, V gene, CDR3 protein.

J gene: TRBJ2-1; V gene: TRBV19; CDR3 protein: CARYHHPPQGLVNEQFF
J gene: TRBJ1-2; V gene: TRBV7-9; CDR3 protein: CASSFEGAATF
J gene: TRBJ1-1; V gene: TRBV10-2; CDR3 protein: CAISGTGNTEAFF
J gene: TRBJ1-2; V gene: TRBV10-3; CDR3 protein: CAISEGEHYGYTF
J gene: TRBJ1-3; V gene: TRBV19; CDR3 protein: CASSFGVYGNTIYF
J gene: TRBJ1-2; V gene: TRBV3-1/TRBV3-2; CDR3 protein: CASSQDGTGLNGYTF
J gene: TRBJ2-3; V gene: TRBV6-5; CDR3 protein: CASSSGLAALF
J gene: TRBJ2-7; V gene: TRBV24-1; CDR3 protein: CATSGGGTGVGEQYF
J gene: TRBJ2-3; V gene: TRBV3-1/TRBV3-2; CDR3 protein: CASSRSASDTQYF
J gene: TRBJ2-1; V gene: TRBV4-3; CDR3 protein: CASSHITSGTSVNEQFF
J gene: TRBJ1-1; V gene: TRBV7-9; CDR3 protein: CASSLGAGRHTEAFF
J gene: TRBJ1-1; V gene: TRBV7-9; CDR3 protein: CASSLAKGGYSEAFF
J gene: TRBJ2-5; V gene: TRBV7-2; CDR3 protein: CASSLAGGRETQYF
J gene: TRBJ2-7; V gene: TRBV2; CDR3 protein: CASSFPGQGIHEQYF
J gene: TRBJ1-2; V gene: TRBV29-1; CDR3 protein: CSVEDQGGQPYGYTF
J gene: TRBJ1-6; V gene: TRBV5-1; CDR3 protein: CASTVGPTGYQNSPLHF
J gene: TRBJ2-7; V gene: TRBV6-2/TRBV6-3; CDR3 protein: CASTPFRARYEQYF
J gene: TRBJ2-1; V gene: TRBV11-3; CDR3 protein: CASSSGLAGGQTFF
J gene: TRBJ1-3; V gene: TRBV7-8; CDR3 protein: CASSPQVLRENTIYF
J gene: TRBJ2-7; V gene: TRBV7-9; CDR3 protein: CASSFSLAGAYEQYF
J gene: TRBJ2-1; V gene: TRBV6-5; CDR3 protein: CASRMDNYNEQFF
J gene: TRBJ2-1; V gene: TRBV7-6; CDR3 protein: CASSGGKSSYNEQFF
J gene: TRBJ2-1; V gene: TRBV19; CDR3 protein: CASSGFSGGGFSEQFF
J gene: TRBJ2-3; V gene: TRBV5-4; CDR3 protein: CASSSSASSTDTQYF
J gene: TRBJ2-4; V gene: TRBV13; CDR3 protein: CASSLDGASGFGNIQYF
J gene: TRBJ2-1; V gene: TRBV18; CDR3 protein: CASSQTRNEQFF
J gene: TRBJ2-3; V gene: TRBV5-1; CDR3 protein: CASSRSGGADTQYF
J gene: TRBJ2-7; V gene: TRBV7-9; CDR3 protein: CASSLPGVYEQYF
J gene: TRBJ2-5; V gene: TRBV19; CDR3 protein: CASSVYRGRQETQYF
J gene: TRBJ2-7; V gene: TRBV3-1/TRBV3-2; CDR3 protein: CASSQRGVSSYEQYF
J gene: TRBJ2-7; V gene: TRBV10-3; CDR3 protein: CAIRGAGAYEQYF
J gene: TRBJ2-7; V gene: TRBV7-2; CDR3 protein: CASSFTSGRDEQYF